A selection of T cell receptor beta chains follows, all from one sample in a study of vaccination effects on CD4 cells after COVID-19. Antigens of these TCRs are unknown. TCRdb's table, derived via immunoSEQ multiplex PCR, lists solely in-frame clones and lacks some. The repertoire holds about 63,000 clones, with around 75% as singletons. Specimen: CD4+ T cells from PBMCs cultured with HCoV-OC43 spike peptides, collected before COVID-19 vaccination. Receptor source: a human donor who received a COVID-19 vaccine. Each CDR3 is given without its conserved first and last residue.

TRBJ2-5 TRBV6-6 ASSRQGQETQY
TRBJ2-5 TRBV24-1 ATSAPGETQY
TRBJ2-6 TRBV18 ASSPMKGSGANVLT
TRBJ1-5 TRBV9 ASSGEGGGNQPQH
TRBJ2-1 TRBV7-8 ASSLAQGVGDDEQF
TRBJ1-2 TRBV10-2 ASSRGQGAYGYT
TRBJ1-4 TRBV2 ASSEAGLSATNEKLF
TRBJ1-2 TRBV28 ASSLADYGYT
TRBJ1-2 TRBV29-1 SVEDRRFGYGYT
TRBJ1-2 TRBV5-1 ASSSTGVYGYT
TRBJ2-2 TRBV2 ASQTGFVGELF
TRBJ2-5 TRBV12-3/TRBV12-4 ASSLREQETQY
TRBJ1-4 TRBV12-5 ASGSGQNNEKLF
TRBJ1-2 TRBV18 ASSPLPGPGYT
TRBJ1-1 TRBV6-5 ASRGDRGRDEAF
TRBJ2-5 TRBV4-3 ASSQDLAGGSLYVTQY
TRBJ2-2 TRBV24-1 ATERGGTTNTGELF
TRBJ1-2 TRBV13 ASSSYTLYGYT
TRBJ1-4 TRBV5-1 ASSIGQGIANEKLF
TRBJ1-3 TRBV20-1 SASTDGNTIY
TRBJ2-2 TRBV10-1 ASSEPPGQGVNTGELF
TRBJ1-2 TRBV20-1 SASAQGNGYT
TRBJ2-1 TRBV6-6 ASSGRGLLINEQF
TRBJ2-5 TRBV20-1 SANIQETQY
TRBJ1-3 TRBV19 ASERQEGGNTIY
TRBJ1-3 TRBV19 ASTWRAGGNTIY
TRBJ1-4 TRBV7-2 ASSYQGGVGEKLF
TRBJ1-2 TRBV5-4 ASSLGIANYGYT
TRBJ1-3 TRBV9 ASSVDRDGNTIY
TRBJ1-5 TRBV7-8 ASTPSWGYSNQPQH
TRBJ2-2 TRBV2 ASSEAGGKRTGELF
TRBJ2-2 TRBV9 ASSQGTEINTGELF
TRBJ2-1 TRBV11-2 ASSLPRDNNEQF
TRBJ1-3 TRBV4-1 ASSQGRAYSGNTIY
TRBJ1-2 TRBV27 ASSPRTGDGYT
TRBJ1-3 TRBV18 ASSPGAFSGNTIY
TRBJ1-2 TRBV18 ASSPGQGNNNYGYT
TRBJ2-1 TRBV19 ASSRTSVPYNEQF
TRBJ1-4 TRBV19 ASIDSNYEKLF
TRBJ1-2 TRBV12-3/TRBV12-4 ASRLTGNYGYT
TRBJ1-3 TRBV19 ASSIVAGNTIY
TRBJ2-1 TRBV9 ASSPKGGRTYNEQF
TRBJ1-1 TRBV3-1/TRBV3-2 ASSLNPGTEAF
TRBJ1-3 TRBV29-1 SVVAQNSGNTIY
TRBJ1-2 TRBV2 ASSPDTGGYGYT
TRBJ1-1 TRBV10-1 ASSESGAGRGNTEAF
TRBJ2-3 TRBV5-1 ASSVNPSGASTDTQY
TRBJ1-3 TRBV6-4 ASSDSQASGNTIY
TRBJ1-6 TRBV11-2 ASSRYLGTDNSPLH
TRBJ1-2 TRBV19 ASSIEGQRGYT
TRBJ1-4 TRBV18 ASSRSVATNEKLF
TRBJ1-1 TRBV12-5 ASGLGDRGAPEAF
TRBJ1-2 TRBV5-5 ASSLASPNYGYT
TRBJ2-1 TRBV30 AWNLGVSGLADTYNEQF
TRBJ1-3 TRBV3-1/TRBV3-2 ASSLQGNTIY